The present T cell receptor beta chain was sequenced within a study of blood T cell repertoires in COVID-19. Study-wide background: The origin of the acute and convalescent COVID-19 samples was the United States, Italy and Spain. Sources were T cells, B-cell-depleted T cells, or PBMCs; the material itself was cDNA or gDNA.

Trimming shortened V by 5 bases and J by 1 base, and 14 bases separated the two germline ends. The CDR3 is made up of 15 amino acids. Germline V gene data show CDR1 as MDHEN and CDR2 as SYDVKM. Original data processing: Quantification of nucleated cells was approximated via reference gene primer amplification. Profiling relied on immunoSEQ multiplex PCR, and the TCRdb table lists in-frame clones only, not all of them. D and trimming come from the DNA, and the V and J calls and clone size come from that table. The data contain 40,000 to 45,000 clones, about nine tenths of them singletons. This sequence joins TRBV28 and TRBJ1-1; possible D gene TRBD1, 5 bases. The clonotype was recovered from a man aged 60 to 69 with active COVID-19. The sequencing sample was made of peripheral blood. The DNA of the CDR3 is TGTGCCAGCAGTCTTGCGACAGTGCCGAACACTGAAGCTTTCTTT. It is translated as CASSLATVPNTEAFF.